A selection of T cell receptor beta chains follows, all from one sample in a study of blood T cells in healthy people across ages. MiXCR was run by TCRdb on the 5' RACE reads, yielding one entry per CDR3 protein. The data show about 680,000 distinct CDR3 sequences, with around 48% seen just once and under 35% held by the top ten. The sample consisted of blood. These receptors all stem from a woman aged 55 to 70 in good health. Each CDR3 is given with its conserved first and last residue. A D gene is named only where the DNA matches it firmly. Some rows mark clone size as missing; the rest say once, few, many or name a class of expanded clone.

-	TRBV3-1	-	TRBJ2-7	TGTGCCAGCAGACTGGGACGGTCCTATGAGCAGTACTTC	CASRLGRSYEQYF
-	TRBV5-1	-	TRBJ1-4	TGCGCCAGCAGCTTGATAGGCAGGGGAGGTAATGAAAAACTGTTTTTT	CASSLIGRGGNEKLFF
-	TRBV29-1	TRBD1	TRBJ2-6	TGCAGCGTCGTGGGACAGGGGAGCTCTGGGGCCAACGTCCTGACTTTC	CSVVGQGSSGANVLTF
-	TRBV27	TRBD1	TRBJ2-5	TGTGCCAGCAGGGCAAACAGGGGGCTAAGTGAGCAGTACTTC	CASRANRGLSEQYF
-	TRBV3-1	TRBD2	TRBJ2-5	TGTGCCAGCAGTCAAGCTAGCGGGCGAGAGACCCAGTACTTC	CASSQASGRETQYF
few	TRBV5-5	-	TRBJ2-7	TGTGCCAGCAGCTTGGCGGGACTGGGCTACGAGCAGTACTTC	CASSLAGLGYEQYF
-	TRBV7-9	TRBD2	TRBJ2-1	TGTGCCAGCAGCCCGGTGCGACTAGCGGAGTCCAATGAGCAGTTCTTC	CASSPVRLAESNEQFF
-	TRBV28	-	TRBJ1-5	TGTGCCAGCAGTCTAATAGGGGCGGGAGAGACCCAGCATTTT	CASSLIGAGETQHF
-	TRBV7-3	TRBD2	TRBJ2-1	TGTGCCGGCAGCTTTGCGGGAGCCTACAATGAGCAGTTCTTC	CAGSFAGAYNEQFF
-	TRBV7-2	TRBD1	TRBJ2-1	TGTGCCAGCAGCTCACAGGGGTACTCCTACAATGAGCAGTTCTTC	CASSSQGYSYNEQFF
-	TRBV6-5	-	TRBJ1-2	TGTGCCAGCAAGCTGGGTACAGGCTATGGCTACACCTTC	CASKLGTGYGYTF
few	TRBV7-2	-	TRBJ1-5	TGTGCCAGCAGCAGAGCTGGGGGAGTAGGTCAGCCCCAGCATTTT	CASSRAGGVGQPQHF
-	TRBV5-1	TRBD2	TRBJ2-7	TGCGCCAGCAGTCTGAGGCGGGAGAACGCCTACGAGCAGTACTTC	CASSLRRENAYEQYF
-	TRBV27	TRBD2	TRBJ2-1	TGTGCCAGCAGTTTAGGGTGGGGGAGGGCTAATAATGAGCAGTTCTTC	CASSLGWGRANNEQFF
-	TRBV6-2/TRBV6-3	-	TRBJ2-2	TGTGCCAGCAGTTACGGGAGTTTGAACACCGGGGAGCTGTTTTTT	CASSYGSLNTGELFF